This TCR beta chain was sequenced in a study of shared clonotypes between healthy human individuals. V was shortened by 7 bases and J by 3 bases, with 19 bases between the two germline ends. Germline assignment: CDR1 MNHEY and CDR2 SMNVEV (reference sequence). This CDR3 contains 15 residues. Assay used: immunoSEQ multiplex PCR; TCRdb lists only in-frame clones, some missing. The sample lists more than 900,000 clones, 70% to 80% occurring once. This TCR was sampled from a man aged 18-30 years in good health. Some clones in this sample may be carry-over from other donors' samples. The sample consisted of memory CD4+ T cells from PBMCs. Subset in this sample: CD45RA-negative fraction. J is TRBJ2-7 and V is TRBV27, with D maybe TRBD2 (6 bases). CDR3 in DNA: TGTGCCAGCACCCCGCGGAGGGATTCCGGCTACGAGCAGTACTTC. It encodes CASTPRRDSGYEQYF.